Below, 26 T cell receptor beta chains from the same sample are listed, as sequenced in a study of blood T cell repertoires in COVID-19. Libraries were prepared by immunoSEQ multiplex PCR; TCRdb keeps only in-frame clonotypes and omits some of them. The sample holds about 37,000 clones, 80% seen once. The sample comprised peripheral blood. Receptors were obtained from a woman between 65 and 79 years old with acute or convalescent COVID-19.

This clone was seen a handful of times. The V and J genes are TRBV5-4 and TRBJ2-1; D perhaps matches TRBD2 (5 bases). The V gene's germline CDR1 is SGHNT and CDR2 YYREEE (reference sequence). Trimming took 0 bases from V and 5 from J, leaving 9 bases between them. The CDR3 is made up of 14 amino acids. This CDR3 is CASSLASRHNEQFF. As DNA, the CDR3 is TGTGCCAGCAGCTTGGCTAGCAGACACAATGAGCAGTTCTTC.

The CDR3 DNA follows: TGTGCCAGCAGTTTCTTCCCTCCGGACACGAGCTCCTACGAGCAGTACTTC. Translating it yields CASSFFPPDTSSYEQYF. The V and J genes are TRBV5-4 and TRBJ2-7; tentatively, D is TRBD1 (5 bases). The CDR3 spans 17 residues. The germline V and J ends were trimmed by 5 bases and 0 bases, with 21 bases remaining between them. Germline CDR1 and CDR2: SGHNT and YYREEE (reference sequence).

The J gene is TRBJ1-3, the V gene TRBV7-9; D possibly corresponds to TRBD1 (6 bases). Germline CDR1 SEHNR, CDR2 FQNEAQ (reference sequence). The CDR3 spans 14 residues. Trimming removed 8 bases at V and 0 bases at J, with 11 bases between. The CDR3 nucleotides are TGTGCCAGCGCGGGGGGCCGCTCTGGAAACACCATATATTTT. Translated: CASAGGRSGNTIYF.

This sequence joins TRBV7-2 and TRBJ1-1; D gene uncertain. CDR1 is SGHTA and CDR2 is FQGNSA in the germline V gene. Trimming took 5 bases from V and 0 from J, leaving 13 bases between them. CDR3 size: 15 residues. The CDR3, as DNA: TGTGCCAGCAGCCCTCCCCCAGGAATGAACACTGAAGCTTTCTTT. This codes for CASSPPPGMNTEAFF.

This chain links TRBV7-8 with TRBJ1-4; tentatively, D is TRBD1 (5 bases). CDR1 and CDR2 from the germline V gene are SGHVS and FQNEAQ. The germline V and J ends were trimmed by 1 base and 2 bases, with 17 bases remaining between them. The CDR3 extends over 18 amino acids. The CDR3 nucleotides read TGTGCCAGCAGCTTAGTGGTAGGCGGCAGGGTCACTAATGAAAAACTGTTTTTT. Translated, it gives CASSLVVGGRVTNEKLFF.

This clone is a singleton in its sample. This chain joins TRBV6-5 and TRBJ2-7, with D possibly matching TRBD1 (6 bases). Per germline, CDR1 MNHEY and CDR2 SVGAGI. V was cut by 7 bases and J by 4 bases, with 11 bases left in between. The CDR3 totals 12 residues. CDR3 sequence reads: CASIEGVYEQYF. The CDR3 nucleotides are TGTGCCAGCATAGAGGGGGTTTACGAGCAGTACTTC.

The V and J genes are TRBV7-9 and TRBJ2-7, with D perhaps TRBD1 (6 bases). The CDR3 consists of 13 residues. Germline assignment: CDR1 SEHNR and CDR2 FQNEAQ (reference sequence). Trimming stripped 2 bases from V and 7 bases from J, with 12 bases between. The CDR3 DNA is TGTGCCAGCAGCTTATTAGACAGGCCTGAGCAGTACTTC. As protein: CASSLLDRPEQYF.

The gene calls are TRBV5-4 and TRBJ2-6; no clear D. Germline CDR1 and CDR2: SGHNT and YYREEE (reference sequence). CDR3 length equals 17 residues. The V and J ends lost 0 bases and 0 bases respectively, with 10 bases between them. CDR3 in DNA: TGTGCCAGCAGCTTGGCCGAGGCCCTCTCTGGGGCCAACGTCCTGACTTTC. Its protein product is CASSLAEALSGANVLTF.

This chain connects TRBV15 to TRBJ2-1; no definite D call. The CDR3 loop spans 11 amino acids. Germline CDR1 and CDR2: LNHNV and YYDKDF (reference sequence). Trimming removed 5 bases from V and 7 bases from J, with 6 bases in between. The CDR3 region is CATSLQNEQFF. The CDR3 region has the DNA TGTGCCACCAGCCTGCAGAATGAGCAGTTCTTC.

The chain employs TRBV14 and TRBJ1-1, with D maybe TRBD1 (5 bases). V lost 5 bases to trimming and J lost 4 bases, with 14 bases between them. This CDR3 contains 14 residues. Germline lookup yields CDR1 SGHDN and CDR2 FVKESK. The CDR3: CASSARVRATEAFF. CDR3 sequence (DNA): TGTGCCAGCAGCGCCAGGGTCAGGGCCACTGAAGCTTTCTTT. The variable domain in full, with the rest retrieved from reference TRBV14 and TRBJ1-1, is EAGVTQFPSHSVIEKGQTVTLRCDPISGHDNLYWYRRVMGKEIKFLLHFVKESKQDESGMPNNRFLAERTGGTYSTLKVQPAELEDSGVYFCASSARVRATEAFFGQGTRLTVV.

J is TRBJ2-2 and V is TRBV7-9, with no clear D. The CDR3 runs to 14 residues. Germline loops: CDR1 SEHNR, CDR2 FQNEAQ (reference sequence). V lost 1 base and J 4 bases, leaving 7 bases between the germline ends. The chain's CDR3 is CASSLDSLTGELFF. The CDR3 DNA reads TGTGCCAGCAGCTTAGACTCCCTCACCGGGGAGCTGTTTTTT.

The rearrangement links TRBV5-8 to TRBJ2-1, with D possibly TRBD2 on 6 matching bases. The germline V gene has CDR1 SGHTS and CDR2 YDEGEE. V gave up 0 bases and J gave up 9 bases, with 13 bases separating them. The CDR3 length is 14 residues. This CDR3 is CASSLAGSHSEQFF. CDR3 DNA sequence: TGTGCCAGCAGCTTGGCCGGGAGTCATAGTGAGCAGTTCTTC.

The CDR3 region is CASSPQLAGANTDTQYF. As DNA, the CDR3 is TGTGCCAGCAGCCCGCAACTAGCGGGGGCCAACACAGATACGCAGTATTTT. This rearrangement joins TRBV5-4 to TRBJ2-3; TRBD2 matches at 11 bases. The V gene end was trimmed by 4 bases and the J gene end by 2 bases; junction bases not matched to a gene: 9. CDR3 size: 17 residues. Germline CDR1 is SGHNT and CDR2 is YYREEE (reference sequence).

The chain couples TRBV7-2 to TRBJ2-7; D perhaps matches TRBD2 (7 bases). The CDR3 is 14 residues long. Germline CDR1 reads SGHTA; CDR2 reads FQGNSA. The V gene lost 1 base and the J gene lost 2 bases, with 9 bases spanning the gap. The chain's CDR3 is CASSLGGGPYEQYF. CDR3 DNA: TGTGCCAGCAGCTTAGGCGGGGGCCCCTACGAGCAGTACTTC.

J is TRBJ2-3 and V is TRBV25-1, with TRBD2 as a possible D gene (7 bases). Germline V gene lookup returns CDR1 MGHDK and CDR2 SYGVNS. The CDR3 covers 13 residues. V dropped 8 bases and J dropped 3 bases, with 12 bases sitting between them. CDR3 nucleotide sequence: TGTGCCAGCGGGGGGGCCGTGACAGATACGCAGTATTTT. Amino acids: CASGGAVTDTQYF.

V gene TRBV5-1 combines with J gene TRBJ2-1; 7 positions match TRBD2. This CDR3 is built from 14 residues. CDR1 and CDR2 from the germline V gene are SGHRS and YFSETQ. The J segment lost 7 bases and the V segment lost 5 bases, leaving 9 bases of the junction unmatched. Here the CDR3 DNA reads TGCGCCAGCAGACCGACCGGGACTACTAATGAGCAGTTCTTC. This codes for CASRPTGTTNEQFF. The whole variable domain, remainder taken from reference TRBV5-1 and TRBJ2-1, is KAGVTQTPRYLIKTRGQQVTLSCSPISGHRSVSWYQQTPGQGLQFLFEYFSETQRNKGNFPGRFSGRQFSNSRSEMNVSTLELGDSALYLCASRPTGTTNEQFFGPGTRLTVL.

A few counts support this clone. This chain connects TRBV15 to TRBJ2-5, with TRBD2 identical over 7 bases. The CDR3 contains 13 residues. Germline-derived CDR1 and CDR2 are LNHNV and YYDKDF (reference sequence). Trimming cost V 1 base and J 5 bases; bases outside gene matches: 1. CDR3 residues: CATSRVGGETQYF. CDR3 nucleotides: TGTGCCACCAGCAGAGTGGGGGGGGAGACCCAGTACTTC.

The gene calls are TRBV5-1 and TRBJ1-2; a weak D match, TRBD1 (5 bases). V was clipped by 4 bases and J by 0 bases, with 13 bases between them. This CDR3 is built from 15 residues. Germline V gene data show CDR1 as SGHRS and CDR2 as YFSETQ. The CDR3 is CASSHQGNSNYGYTF. Written as DNA, the CDR3 is TGCGCCAGCAGCCACCAGGGTAACTCTAACTATGGCTACACCTTC.

V gene TRBV10-1 combines with J gene TRBJ2-4, with no clear D. Germline assignment: CDR1 WNHNN and CDR2 SYGVQD (reference sequence). V lost 0 bases and J 4 bases, leaving 16 bases between the germline ends. The length of the CDR3 is 17 residues. The CDR3 loop is CASSESQRYRVKNIQYF. The CDR3, as DNA: TGCGCCAGCAGTGAGTCCCAGAGGTATCGCGTAAAAAACATTCAGTACTTC.

This chain links TRBV6-5 with TRBJ2-1, with a tentative D call TRBD1 (6 bases). Germline values: CDR1 MNHEY, CDR2 SVGAGI. V was shortened by 6 bases and J by 16 bases, with 19 bases between the two germline ends. The CDR3 consists of 12 residues. The CDR3 bases are TGTGCCAGCAGGGGTTACGGGACAAATACATTCTTC. It specifies CASRGYGTNTFF.

This clone was seen only a few times. CDR3 in amino acids: CASSAAVGARAFF. CDR3 DNA sequence: TGTGCCAGCAGCGCAGCCGTAGGGGCTCGAGCTTTCTTT. The rearrangement joins TRBV4-2 to TRBJ1-1; D is perhaps TRBD1 (5 bases). Trimming removed 5 bases at V and 10 bases at J, with 17 bases between. This CDR3 is 13 amino acids long. Germline CDR1 LGHNA, CDR2 YNFKEQ.

This CDR3 is CASSSAGISYEQYF. In DNA form, the CDR3 reads TGTGCCAGCAGCTCCGCCGGGATCTCCTACGAGCAGTACTTC. The chain employs TRBV7-9 and TRBJ2-7, with D perhaps TRBD2 (5 bases). Germline lookup yields CDR1 SEHNR and CDR2 FQNEAQ (reference sequence). V lost 4 bases, J lost 0 bases, and 10 bases lay in between. The CDR3 runs 14 residues.

The V call is TRBV5-5, the J call TRBJ1-4; no firm D call. V was shortened by 4 bases and J by 4 bases, with 17 bases between the two germline ends. Per the germline V gene, CDR1 is SGHKS and CDR2 is YYEKEE (reference sequence). CDR3 length equals 16 residues. The CDR3 nucleotides read TGTGCCAGCAGCCCTGGAGGTTCGGGGATTAATGAAAAACTGTTTTTT. It codes for CASSPGGSGINEKLFF.

The V and J genes are TRBV29-1 and TRBJ1-6, with 8 bases fitting TRBD1. The CDR3 runs to 13 residues. Per germline, CDR1 SQVTM and CDR2 ANQGSEA. The V and J ends lost 7 bases and 8 bases, in that order; junction bases with no gene match: 7. This chain's CDR3 is CSAQTGAHSPLHF. Here the CDR3 DNA reads TGCAGCGCTCAGACAGGGGCGCATTCACCCCTCCACTTT.

This rearrangement joins TRBV4-1 to TRBJ2-7; 8 bases agree with TRBD1. Germline V gene sequence: CDR1 MGHRA, CDR2 YSYEKL. The CDR3 consists of 20 residues. The V and J ends lost 3 bases and 4 bases, in that order; junction bases with no gene match: 23. The CDR3 sequence is CASSQRIRDRTRTPVYEQYF. In DNA, the CDR3 is TGCGCCAGCAGCCAGCGGATCCGGGACAGGACGCGTACACCCGTGTACGAGCAGTACTTC.

This sequence joins TRBV4-2 and TRBJ2-3; 9 nucleotides line up with TRBD2. Germline V lookup: CDR1 LGHNA, CDR2 YNFKEQ. J gave up 2 bases and V 1 base, and 1 base lay outside the gene matches. The CDR3 totals 15 residues. CDR3 sequence: CASSQVAGVTDTQYF. The CDR3 DNA sequence: TGTGCCAGCAGCCAAGTAGCGGGGGTCACAGATACGCAGTATTTT.